This TCR beta chain was profiled in a study of monozygotic twins with cystic fibrosis. About the study: Libraries were built from 2.5 to 3.5 micrograms of fragmented DNA using about 16 PCR cycles.

The CDR3 is 14 residues long. V lost 7 bases, J lost 1 base, and 14 bases lay in between. Germline loops: CDR1 SQVTM, CDR2 ANQGSEA. Clones were read by immunoSEQ multiplex PCR, and TCRdb kept only the in-frame ones, dropping some. The sample contains about 36,000 clones, around nine tenths of which appear only once. Whole-study findings and limits: No link emerged between shared CDR3 counts and age, concordance or severity.

Regarding this clone: Its antigen is not identified.

This TCR came from a boy under 10 years old with cystic fibrosis. What was sequenced was blood. This rearrangement joins TRBV29-1 to TRBJ1-3; D is perhaps TRBD1 (6 bases). CDR3 nucleotide sequence: TGCAGCGCCCGCCGGGGGGCTTCTGGAAACACCATATATTTT. Protein: CSARRGASGNTIYF.